This T cell receptor (beta chain) was captured in a study of blood T cells in healthy people across ages. Trimming removed 8 bases from V and 6 bases from J, with 18 bases in between. The CDR3 runs to 13 residues. The germline CDR1 and CDR2 sequences are SQVTM and ANQGSEA. A second PCR, run for 7 to 11 cycles, used a sample-barcoded 5' primer plus a J-beta primer mix. TCRdb reprocessed the 5' RACE reads with MiXCR, giving one entry per CDR3 protein. Altogether 1 million or so distinct CDR3 sequences are present, 20% to 25% being singletons, with the ten largest covering 0.75%. These data also formed part of another study, on T cells of mothers and their children.

This chain uses TRBV29-1 with TRBJ2-3, with no clear D. This TCR was sampled from a girl under 10 years old in good health. Sequenced input: blood. CDR3 in amino acids: CSSRRVVTDTQYF. CDR3 sequence (DNA): TGCAGCTCACGAAGGGTAGTAACGGATACGCAGTATTTT.